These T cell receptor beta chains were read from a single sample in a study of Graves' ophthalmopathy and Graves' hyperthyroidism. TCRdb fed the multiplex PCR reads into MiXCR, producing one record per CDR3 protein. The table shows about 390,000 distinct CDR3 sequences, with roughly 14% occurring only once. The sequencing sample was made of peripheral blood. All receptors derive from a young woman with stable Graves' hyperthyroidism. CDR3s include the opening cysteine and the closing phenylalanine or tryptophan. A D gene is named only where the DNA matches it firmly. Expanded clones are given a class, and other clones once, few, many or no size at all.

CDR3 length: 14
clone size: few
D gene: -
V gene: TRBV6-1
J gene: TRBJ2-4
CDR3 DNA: TGTGCCAGCGGCGGAGGTACAGGAGGAAACATTCAGTACTTC
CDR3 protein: CASGGGTGGNIQYF

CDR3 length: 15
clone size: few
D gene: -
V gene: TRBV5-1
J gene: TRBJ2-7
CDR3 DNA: TGCGCCAGCAGCTTGGCCCCCGGGACAACATACGAGCAGTACTTC
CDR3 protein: CASSLAPGTTYEQYF

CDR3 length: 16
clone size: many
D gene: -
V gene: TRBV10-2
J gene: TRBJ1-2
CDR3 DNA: TGCGCCAGCAGGGACTTAGATCCACGGAGCCTCTATGGCTACACCTTC
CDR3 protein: CASRDLDPRSLYGYTF

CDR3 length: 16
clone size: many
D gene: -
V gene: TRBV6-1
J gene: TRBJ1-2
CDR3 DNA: TGTGCCAGCATAGGCGACAGTAACCGGGGTAACTATGGCTACACCTTC
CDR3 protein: CASIGDSNRGNYGYTF

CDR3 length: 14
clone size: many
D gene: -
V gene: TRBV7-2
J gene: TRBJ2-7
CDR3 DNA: TGTGCCAGCAGCTTAGCGCGGGGTAGCGACGAGCAGTACTTC
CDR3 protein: CASSLARGSDEQYF

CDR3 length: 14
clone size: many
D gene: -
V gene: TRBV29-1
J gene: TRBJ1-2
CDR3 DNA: TGCAGCGTTGAAAGTTCCGGGCGCATCTATGGCTACACCTTC
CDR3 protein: CSVESSGRIYGYTF

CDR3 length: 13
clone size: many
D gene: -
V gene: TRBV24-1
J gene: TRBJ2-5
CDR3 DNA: TGTGCCACCAGTTCGACTGGGTGGGAGACCCAGTACTTC
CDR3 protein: CATSSTGWETQYF

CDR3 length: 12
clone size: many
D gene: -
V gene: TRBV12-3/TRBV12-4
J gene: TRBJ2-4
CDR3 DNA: TGTGCCAGCAGTTTTGGCAAAAACATTCAGTACTTC
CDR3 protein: CASSFGKNIQYF

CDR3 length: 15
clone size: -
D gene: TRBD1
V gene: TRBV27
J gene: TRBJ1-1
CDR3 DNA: TGTGCCAGCAGCCTACAGGGGGCTGGTGGCACTGAAGCTTTCTTT
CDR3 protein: CASSLQGAGGTEAFF

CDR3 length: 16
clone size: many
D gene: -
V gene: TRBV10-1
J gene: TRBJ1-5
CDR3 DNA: TGCGCCAGCACCAAACCGCCCCCCTCGTGGGATCAGCCCCAGCATTTT
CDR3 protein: CASTKPPPSWDQPQHF

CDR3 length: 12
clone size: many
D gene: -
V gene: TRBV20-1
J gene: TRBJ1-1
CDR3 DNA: TGCAGTGCCGAGTGGGGGAACACTGAAGCTTTCTTT
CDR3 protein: CSAEWGNTEAFF

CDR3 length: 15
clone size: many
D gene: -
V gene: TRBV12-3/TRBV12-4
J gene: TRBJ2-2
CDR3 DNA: TGTGCCAGCACCACCACATGGGGGGACACCGGGGAGCTGTTTTTT
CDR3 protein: CASTTTWGDTGELFF

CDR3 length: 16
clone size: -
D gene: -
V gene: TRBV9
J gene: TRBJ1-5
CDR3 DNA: TGTGCCAGCAGCGTAGGGCGTGGGGGGTTCGATCAGCCCCAGCATTTT
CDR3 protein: CASSVGRGGFDQPQHF

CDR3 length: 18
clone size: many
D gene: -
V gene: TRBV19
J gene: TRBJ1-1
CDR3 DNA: TGTGCCAGTACCGAGGGTGGGTGGGGGCGCAGACGGAACACTGAAGCTTTCTTT
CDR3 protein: CASTEGGWGRRRNTEAFF

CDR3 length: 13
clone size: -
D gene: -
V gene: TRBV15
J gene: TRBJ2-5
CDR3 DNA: TGTGCCACCAGCAGAGATCTCGTGGAGACCCAGTACTTC
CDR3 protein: CATSRDLVETQYF

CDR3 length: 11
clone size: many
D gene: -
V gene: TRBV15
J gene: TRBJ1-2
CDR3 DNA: TGTGCCACCAGCAGCGACTATGGCTACACCTTC
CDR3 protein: CATSSDYGYTF

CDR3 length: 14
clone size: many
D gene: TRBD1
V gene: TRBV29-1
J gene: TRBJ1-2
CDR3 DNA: TGCAGCTCCGGGGGGGGACAGGGAAGTATCGGCTACACCTTC
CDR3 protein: CSSGGGQGSIGYTF

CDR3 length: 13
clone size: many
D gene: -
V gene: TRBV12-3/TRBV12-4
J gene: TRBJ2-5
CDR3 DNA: TGTGCCAGCAGTTCGCACTCCGGGGGGACCCAGTACTTC
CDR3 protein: CASSSHSGGTQYF

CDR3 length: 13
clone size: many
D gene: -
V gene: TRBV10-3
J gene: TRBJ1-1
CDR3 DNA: TGTGCCATCAGCGAGTGGAGGGACAAAGGCGCTTTCTTT
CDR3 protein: CAISEWRDKGAFF

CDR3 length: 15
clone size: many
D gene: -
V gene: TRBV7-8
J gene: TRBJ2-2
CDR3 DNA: TGTGCCAGCAGCTTAGAGTGGACGGGACCCGGGGAGCTGTTTTTT
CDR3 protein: CASSLEWTGPGELFF

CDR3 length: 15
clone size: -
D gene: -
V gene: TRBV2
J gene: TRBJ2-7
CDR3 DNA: TGTGCCAGCAGAAAAGACACGGTAATCTCCTACGAGCAGTACTTC
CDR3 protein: CASRKDTVISYEQYF

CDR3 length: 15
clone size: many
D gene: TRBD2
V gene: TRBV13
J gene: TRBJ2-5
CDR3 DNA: TGTGCCAGCAGCTTAAGTAGCGGGGCGAGAGAGACCCAGTACTTC
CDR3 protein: CASSLSSGARETQYF

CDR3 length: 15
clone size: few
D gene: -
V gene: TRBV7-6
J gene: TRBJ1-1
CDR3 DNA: TGTGCCATCAGCTTAGAAGGTCACAGGGTGGGCGAAGCTTTCTTT
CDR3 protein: CAISLEGHRVGEAFF

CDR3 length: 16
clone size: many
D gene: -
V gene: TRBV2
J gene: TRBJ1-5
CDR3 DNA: TGTGCCAGCAGAGAAAGGGGGGGATATAGCAATCAGCCCCAGCATTTT
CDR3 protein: CASRERGGYSNQPQHF

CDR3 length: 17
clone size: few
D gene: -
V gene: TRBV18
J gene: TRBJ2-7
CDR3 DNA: TGTGCCAGCTCACCTTATCTGTCGATGGGGGACCACTACGAGCAGTACTTC
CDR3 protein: CASSPYLSMGDHYEQYF

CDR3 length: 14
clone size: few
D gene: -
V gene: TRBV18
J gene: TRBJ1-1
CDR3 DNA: TGTGCCAGCTCACCACCCGAGACGAGGGCTGAAGCTTTCTTT
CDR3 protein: CASSPPETRAEAFF

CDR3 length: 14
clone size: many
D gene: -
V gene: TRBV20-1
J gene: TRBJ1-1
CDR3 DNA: TGCAGTGCTCCTCCGGGCGGCATGAACACTGAAGCTTTCTTT
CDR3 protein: CSAPPGGMNTEAFF

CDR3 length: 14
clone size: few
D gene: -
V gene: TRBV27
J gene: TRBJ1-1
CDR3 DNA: TGTGCCAGCAGTTTATCAGGGGTGGGCACTGAAGCTTTCTTT
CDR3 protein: CASSLSGVGTEAFF

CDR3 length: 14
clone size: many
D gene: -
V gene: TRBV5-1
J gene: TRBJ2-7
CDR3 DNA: TGCGCCAGCAGTTTTGGAGGGAGATCCTACGAGCAGTACTTC
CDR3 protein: CASSFGGRSYEQYF

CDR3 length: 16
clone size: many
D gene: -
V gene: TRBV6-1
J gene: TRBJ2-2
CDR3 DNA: TGTGCCAGCACTGGGAAACCGGGATTTAACACCGGGGAGCTGTTTTTT
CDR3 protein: CASTGKPGFNTGELFF

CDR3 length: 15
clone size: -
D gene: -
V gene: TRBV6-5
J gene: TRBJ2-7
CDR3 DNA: TGTGCCAGCAGTTACTCCGGCCGGTTCTCCTACGAGCAGTACTTC
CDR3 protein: CASSYSGRFSYEQYF

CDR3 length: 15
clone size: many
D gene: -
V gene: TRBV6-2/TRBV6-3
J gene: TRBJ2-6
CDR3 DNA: TGTGCCAGCAGTCAACAGTTCTCTGGGGCCAACGTCCTGACTTTC
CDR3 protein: CASSQQFSGANVLTF

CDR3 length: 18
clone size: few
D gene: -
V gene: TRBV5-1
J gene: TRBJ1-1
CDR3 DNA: TGCGCCAGCAGCTTGGAGAAGGGGGGACTCTGGGGTACGGCTGAAGCTTTCTTT
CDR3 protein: CASSLEKGGLWGTAEAFF

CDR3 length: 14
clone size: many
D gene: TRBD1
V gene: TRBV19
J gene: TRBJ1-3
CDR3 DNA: TGTGCCAGTACCCTGACAGGGGCTGGAAACACCATATATTTT
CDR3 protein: CASTLTGAGNTIYF

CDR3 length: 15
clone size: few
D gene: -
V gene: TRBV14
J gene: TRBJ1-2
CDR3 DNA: TGTGCCAGCAGTAAAGGGCGGGGACCCAACTATGGCTACACCTTC
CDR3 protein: CASSKGRGPNYGYTF

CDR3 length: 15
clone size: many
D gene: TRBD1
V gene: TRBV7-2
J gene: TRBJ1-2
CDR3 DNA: TGTGCCAGCAGCAGACAGGGGGGGACCAACTATGGCTACACCTTC
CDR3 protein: CASSRQGGTNYGYTF

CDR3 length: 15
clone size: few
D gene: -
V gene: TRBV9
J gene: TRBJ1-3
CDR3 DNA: TGTGCCAGCAGCGTGAGGGGGGCCGGTGGAAACACCATATATTTT
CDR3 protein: CASSVRGAGGNTIYF

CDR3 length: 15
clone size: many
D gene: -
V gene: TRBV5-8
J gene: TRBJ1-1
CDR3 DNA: TGTGCCAGCAGCTATTACCTACAGGGGAACACTGAAGCTTTCTTT
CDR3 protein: CASSYYLQGNTEAFF

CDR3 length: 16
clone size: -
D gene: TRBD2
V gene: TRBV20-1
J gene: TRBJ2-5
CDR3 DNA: TGCAGTGCTAGAGATCGACTAGCGGGGGGAATTGGGACGGAGTACTTC
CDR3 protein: CSARDRLAGGIGTEYF

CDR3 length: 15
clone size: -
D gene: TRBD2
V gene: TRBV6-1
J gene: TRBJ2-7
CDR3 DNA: TGTGCCAGCAGACCCTCGTGGGCGGGAGGATACGAGCAGTACTTC
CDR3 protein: CASRPSWAGGYEQYF

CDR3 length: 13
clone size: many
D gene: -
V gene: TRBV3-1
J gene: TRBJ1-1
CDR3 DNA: TGTGCCAGCAGCCACATGCCTGTCACTGAAGCTTTCTTT
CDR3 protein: CASSHMPVTEAFF

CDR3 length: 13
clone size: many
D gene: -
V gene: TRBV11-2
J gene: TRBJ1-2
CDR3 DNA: TGTGCCAGCAGCTTAGTGTCAGAGTATGGCTACACCTTC
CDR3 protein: CASSLVSEYGYTF

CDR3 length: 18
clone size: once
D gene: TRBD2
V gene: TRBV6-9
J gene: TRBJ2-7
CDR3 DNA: TGTGCCAGCAGTTTTCCGGGACTAGCGGGTCCTTTCTCCTACGAGCAGTACTTC
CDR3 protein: CASSFPGLAGPFSYEQYF

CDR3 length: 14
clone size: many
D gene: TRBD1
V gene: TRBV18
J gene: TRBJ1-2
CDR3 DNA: TGTGCCAGCTCACCCGAACAGGGGGGCGATGGCTACACCTTC
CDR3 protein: CASSPEQGGDGYTF

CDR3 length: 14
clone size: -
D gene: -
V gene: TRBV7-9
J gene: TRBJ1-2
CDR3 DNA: TGTGCCAGCAGCTTAACATCGTCGTTCTATGGCTACACCTTC
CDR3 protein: CASSLTSSFYGYTF

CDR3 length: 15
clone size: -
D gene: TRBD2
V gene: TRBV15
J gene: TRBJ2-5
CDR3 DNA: TGTGCCACCAGCAGAGATGCGGGGGGGCCGGAGACCCAGTACTTC
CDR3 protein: CATSRDAGGPETQYF

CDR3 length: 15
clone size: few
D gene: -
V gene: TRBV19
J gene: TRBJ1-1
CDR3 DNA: TGTGCCAGTAGTATAATGGCCACAGCGAACACTGAAGCTTTCTTT
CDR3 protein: CASSIMATANTEAFF

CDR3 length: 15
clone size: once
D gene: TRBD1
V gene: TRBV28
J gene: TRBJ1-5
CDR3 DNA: TGTGCCAGCAGTGGACAGGGGCATGGCAATCAGCCCCAGCATTTT
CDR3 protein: CASSGQGHGNQPQHF

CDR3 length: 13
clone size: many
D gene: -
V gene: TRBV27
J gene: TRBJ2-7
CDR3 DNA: TGTGCCAGCAGTTCGACTGGCTCCTACGAGCAGTACTTC
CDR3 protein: CASSSTGSYEQYF

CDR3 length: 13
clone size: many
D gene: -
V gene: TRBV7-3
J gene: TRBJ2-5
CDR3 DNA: TGTGCCAGCAGCCCCCTCGGCCCAGAGACCCAGTACTTC
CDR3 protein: CASSPLGPETQYF

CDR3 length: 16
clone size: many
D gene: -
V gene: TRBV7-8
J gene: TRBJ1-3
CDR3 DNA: TGTGCCAGCACCTTCTCGGGCCTGCTCTCTGGAAACACCATATATTTT
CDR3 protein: CASTFSGLLSGNTIYF